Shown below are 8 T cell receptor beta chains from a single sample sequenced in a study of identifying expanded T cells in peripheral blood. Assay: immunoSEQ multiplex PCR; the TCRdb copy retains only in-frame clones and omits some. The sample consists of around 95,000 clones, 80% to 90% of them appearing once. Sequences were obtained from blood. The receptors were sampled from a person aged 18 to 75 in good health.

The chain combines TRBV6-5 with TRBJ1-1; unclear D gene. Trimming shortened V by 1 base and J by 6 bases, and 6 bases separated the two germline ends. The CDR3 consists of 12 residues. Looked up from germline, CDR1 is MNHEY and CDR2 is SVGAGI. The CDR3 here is CASSYLYSEAFF. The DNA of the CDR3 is TGTGCCAGCAGTTACTTATACTCTGAAGCTTTCTTT.

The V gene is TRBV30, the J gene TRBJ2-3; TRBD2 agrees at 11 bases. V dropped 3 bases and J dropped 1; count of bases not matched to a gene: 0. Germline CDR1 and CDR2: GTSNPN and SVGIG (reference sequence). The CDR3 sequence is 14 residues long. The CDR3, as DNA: TGTGCCTGGAGACTAGCGGGAGGCACAGATACGCAGTATTTT. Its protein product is CAWRLAGGTDTQYF.

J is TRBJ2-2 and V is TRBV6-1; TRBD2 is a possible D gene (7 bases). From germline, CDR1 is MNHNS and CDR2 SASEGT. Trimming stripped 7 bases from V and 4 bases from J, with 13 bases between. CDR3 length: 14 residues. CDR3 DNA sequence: TGTGCCAGCATTCGGGGGGCAGCCACCGGGGAGCTGTTTTTT. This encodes CASIRGAATGELFF.

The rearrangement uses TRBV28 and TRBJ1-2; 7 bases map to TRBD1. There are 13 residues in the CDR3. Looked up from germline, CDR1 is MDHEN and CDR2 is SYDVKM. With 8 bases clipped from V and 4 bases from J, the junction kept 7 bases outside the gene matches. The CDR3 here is CASHYGTVYGYTF. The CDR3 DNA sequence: TGTGCCAGCCACTACGGGACAGTCTATGGCTACACCTTC.

Here the CDR3 DNA reads TGTGCCAGCAGTAGGACTAGCGGGAGGGCCACAGATACGCAGTATTTT. Protein sequence: CASSRTSGRATDTQYF. V usage is TRBV2 and J usage is TRBJ2-3, with 15 bases identical to TRBD2. The CDR3 is 16 residues long. The V gene end was trimmed by 5 bases and the J gene end by 2 bases; junction bases not matched to a gene: 2. Germline values: CDR1 SNHLY, CDR2 FYNNEI.

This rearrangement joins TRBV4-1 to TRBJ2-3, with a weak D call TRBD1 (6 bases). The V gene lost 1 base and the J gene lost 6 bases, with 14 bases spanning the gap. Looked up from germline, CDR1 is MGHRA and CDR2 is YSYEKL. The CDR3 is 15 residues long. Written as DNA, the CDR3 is TGCGCCAGCAGCCAAGCCCCGACAGGTAGTGATACGCAGTATTTT. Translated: CASSQAPTGSDTQYF.

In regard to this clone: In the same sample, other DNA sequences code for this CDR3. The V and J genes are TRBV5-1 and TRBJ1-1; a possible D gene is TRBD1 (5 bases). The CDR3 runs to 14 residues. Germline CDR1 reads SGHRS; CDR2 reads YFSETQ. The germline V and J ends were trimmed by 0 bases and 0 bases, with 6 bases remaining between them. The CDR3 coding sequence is TGCGCCAGCAGCTTGGGGGGGATGAACACTGAAGCTTTCTTT. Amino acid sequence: CASSLGGMNTEAFF.

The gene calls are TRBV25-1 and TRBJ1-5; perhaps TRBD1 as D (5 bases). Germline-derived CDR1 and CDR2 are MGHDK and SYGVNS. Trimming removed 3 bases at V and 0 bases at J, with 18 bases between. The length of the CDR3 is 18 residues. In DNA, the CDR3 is TGTGCCAGCAGTGACACCCGGTCAGGGAAGTATAGCAATCAGCCCCAGCATTTT. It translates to CASSDTRSGKYSNQPQHF.